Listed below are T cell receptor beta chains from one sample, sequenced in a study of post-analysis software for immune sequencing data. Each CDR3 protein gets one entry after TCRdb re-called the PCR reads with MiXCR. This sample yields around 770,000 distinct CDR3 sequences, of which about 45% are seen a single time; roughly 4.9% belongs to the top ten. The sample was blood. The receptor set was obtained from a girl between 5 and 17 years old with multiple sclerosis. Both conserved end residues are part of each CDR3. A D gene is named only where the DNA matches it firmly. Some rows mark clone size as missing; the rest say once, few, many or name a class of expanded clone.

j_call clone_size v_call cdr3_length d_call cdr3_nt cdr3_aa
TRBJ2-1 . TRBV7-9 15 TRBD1 TGTGCCAGCACCCCCGGACAGGGGTTCAACAATGAGCAGTTCTTC CASTPGQGFNNEQFF
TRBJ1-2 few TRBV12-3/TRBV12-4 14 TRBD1 TGTGCCAGCACCGACAGGGAGAAGAACTATGGCTACACCTTC CASTDREKNYGYTF
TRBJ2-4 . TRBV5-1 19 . TGCGCCAGCAACTTGGATCCTAGCGAGGGGGCTCTAGCCAAAAACATTCAGTACTTC CASNLDPSEGALAKNIQYF
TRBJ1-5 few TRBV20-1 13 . TGCAGTGCTCGGGACGGACTGTATCAGCCCCAGCATTTT CSARDGLYQPQHF
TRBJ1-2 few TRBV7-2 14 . TGTGCCAGCAGCTTAGGCCAGTTTGTCTATGGCTACACCTTC CASSLGQFVYGYTF
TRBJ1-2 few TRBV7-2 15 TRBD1 TGTGCCAGCAGCCCAGCCGACAGGGACACATATGGCTACACCTTC CASSPADRDTYGYTF
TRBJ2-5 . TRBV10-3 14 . TGTGCCATCAGTGAGTCCCGGGGCGGTGAGACCCAGTACTTC CAISESRGGETQYF
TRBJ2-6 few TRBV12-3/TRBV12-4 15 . TGTGCCAGCAACTTATACTCCTCTGGGGCCAACGTCCTGACTTTC CASNLYSSGANVLTF
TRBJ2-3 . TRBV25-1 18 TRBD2 TGTGCCAGCAGTCCCCTTCAGACTAGCGGGAGAGGCACAGATACGCAGTATTTT CASSPLQTSGRGTDTQYF
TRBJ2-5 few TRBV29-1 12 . TGCAGCGTCGTACAGGGTCAAGAGACCCAGTACTTC CSVVQGQETQYF
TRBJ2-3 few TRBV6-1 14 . TGTGCCAGCAGTGACAGGGGTGGCACAGATACGCAGTATTTT CASSDRGGTDTQYF
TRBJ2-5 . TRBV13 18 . TGTGCCAGCAGCCCAAGAGGGGTCAATCCGACGTACCAAGAGACCCAGTACTTC CASSPRGVNPTYQETQYF
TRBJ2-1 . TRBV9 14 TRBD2 TGTGCCAGCAGCGCCGGGACTAGCATCAATGTGCAGTTCTTC CASSAGTSINVQFF
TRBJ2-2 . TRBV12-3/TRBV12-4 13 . TGTGCCAGCAGCGAAAGGGAGACCGGGGAGCTGTTTTTT CASSERETGELFF
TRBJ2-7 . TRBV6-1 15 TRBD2 TGTGCCAGCAGTTGGTCCGGGACTAGCGTTTACGAGCAGTACTTC CASSWSGTSVYEQYF
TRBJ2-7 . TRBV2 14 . TGTGCCAGCAGTGAGTCGGGAGAGGGCTACGAGCAGTACTTC CASSESGEGYEQYF
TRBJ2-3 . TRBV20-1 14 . TGCAGTGCCACCTTCCCTAGCTCCAGATACGCGCAGTATTTT CSATFPSSRYAQYF
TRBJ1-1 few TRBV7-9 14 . TGTGCCAGCAGCTCATCTCGGGACACCTATGAAGCTTTCTTT CASSSSRDTYEAFF
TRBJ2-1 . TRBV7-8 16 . TGTGCCAGCAGCCAACCTTGGCGGGATGTCTACAATGAGCAGTTCTTC CASSQPWRDVYNEQFF
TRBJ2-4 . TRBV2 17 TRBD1 TGTGCCAGCAGTCTCCGAGGACAGGGGCTTGCCAAAAACATTCAGTACTTC CASSLRGQGLAKNIQYF
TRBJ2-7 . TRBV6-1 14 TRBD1 TGTGCCAGCATCACCGGGACAGGTCTGTACGAGCAGTACTTC CASITGTGLYEQYF
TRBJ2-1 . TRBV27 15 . TGTGCCAGCAGCGCCGGGTCCCCCAGGTTTGATGAGCAGTTCTTC CASSAGSPRFDEQFF
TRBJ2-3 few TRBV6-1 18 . TGTGCCAGCAACGCCCGCTCGGACAGACGAACTAGCACAGATACGCAGTATTTT CASNARSDRRTSTDTQYF
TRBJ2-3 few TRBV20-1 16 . TGCAGTGCTAGAGGGGGGAGAGGGCCGAGCACAGATACGCAGTATTTT CSARGGRGPSTDTQYF
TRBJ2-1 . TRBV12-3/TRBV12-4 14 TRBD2 TGTGCCAGCAGCCGCGCGGGGGGGGATGGCGAGCAGTTCTTC CASSRAGGDGEQFF
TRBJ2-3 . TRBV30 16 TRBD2 TGTGCCTGGGGGACTAGCGGGACCATTCTCACAGATACGCAGTATTTT CAWGTSGTILTDTQYF
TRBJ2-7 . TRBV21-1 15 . TGTGCCAGCACCAGTCGGCCCTCGAGCTCCTACGAGCAGTACTTC CASTSRPSSSYEQYF
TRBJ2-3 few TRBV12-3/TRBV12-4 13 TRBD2 TGTGCCAGTGCCTGGCGGGAGTTAGATACGCAGTATTTT CASAWRELDTQYF
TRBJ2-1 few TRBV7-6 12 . TGTGCCAGCCTAAGCCATAGCAATGAGCAGTTCTTC CASLSHSNEQFF
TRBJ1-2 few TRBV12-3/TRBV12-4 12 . TGTGCCAGCAGTTTAGGGAGGGGTGGCTACACCTTC CASSLGRGGYTF
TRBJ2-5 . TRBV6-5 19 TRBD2 TGTGCCAGCAGTTACTCCCCCCCAGGGGGACTAGCGGGAGGTATTGAGCAGTACTTC CASSYSPPGGLAGGIEQYF
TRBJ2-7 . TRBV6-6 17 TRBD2 TGTGCCAGCACCCGAGGACGGGCAGTAGCGGGAGGCTACGAGCAGTACTTC CASTRGRAVAGGYEQYF
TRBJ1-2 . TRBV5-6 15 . TGTGCCAGCAGCTTGGTTCCGGGTTCCGGCTATGGCTACACCTTC CASSLVPGSGYGYTF
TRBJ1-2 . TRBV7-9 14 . TGTGCCAGCAGCCCCCGTGTGGGTAACTATGGCTACACCTTC CASSPRVGNYGYTF
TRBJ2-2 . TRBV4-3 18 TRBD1 TGCGCCAGCAGCCAAGGATCGGGGCAGGGGGCGTTCACCGGGGAGCTGTTTTTT CASSQGSGQGAFTGELFF
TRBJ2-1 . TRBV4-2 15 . TGTGCCAGCAGCCAAGATCTGGGTTCGGGGAATGAGCAGTTCTTC CASSQDLGSGNEQFF
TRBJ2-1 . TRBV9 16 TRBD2 TGTGCCAGCAGCTCCCGGGCGGGAGGCCTCTACAATGAGCAGTTCTTC CASSSRAGGLYNEQFF
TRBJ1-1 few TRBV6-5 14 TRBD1 TGTGCCAGCCGGGACAGGGGGTGGAACACTGAAGCTTTCTTT CASRDRGWNTEAFF
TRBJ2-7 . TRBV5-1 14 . TGCGCCAGCAGCTTGGTTATGGAAGCCTACGAGCAGTACTTC CASSLVMEAYEQYF
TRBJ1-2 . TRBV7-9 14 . TGTGCCAGCAGCCCGAGTGGGGGCAGCTATGGCTACACCTTC CASSPSGGSYGYTF
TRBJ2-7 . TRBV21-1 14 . TGTGCCAGCATGGAAGAACCCGAATACAATGAGCAGTACTTC CASMEEPEYNEQYF
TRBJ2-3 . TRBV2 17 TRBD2 TGTGCCAGCCCCGAACGACTAGCGGGAGGGCCCACAGATACGCAGTATTTT CASPERLAGGPTDTQYF
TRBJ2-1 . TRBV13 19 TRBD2 TGTGCCAGCAGCTTAGAGGGGACTAGCGGAGATCCAACCTACAATGGGCAGTTCTTC CASSLEGTSGDPTYNGQFF
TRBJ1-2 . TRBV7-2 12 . TGTGCCAGCAGCCCAAGTCAGGGTGACTACACCTTC CASSPSQGDYTF
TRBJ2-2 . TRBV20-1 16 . TGCAGTGCTAGAGATCGTCGGCTAGCAGAGGCCGGGGAGCTGTTTTTT CSARDRRLAEAGELFF
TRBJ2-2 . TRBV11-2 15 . TGTGCCAGCTCCTCTGGAGCATTATTGGCCGGGGAGCTGTTTTTT CASSSGALLAGELFF
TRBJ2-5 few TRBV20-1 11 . TGCAGTTCCCGGGCTCAAGAGACCCAGTACTTC CSSRAQETQYF